This is a list of T cell receptor beta chains from one sample in a study of shared clonotypes between healthy human individuals. Produced via immunoSEQ multiplex PCR; TCRdb's table is partial and in-frame only. The profile shows about 2.4 million clones, approximately 94% of them singletons. Sequenced sample: naive CD4+ T cells sorted from blood. The receptors here all came from a man younger than 35 in good health. Both conserved end residues are part of each CDR3. The D gene is left open where the match is weak. Some rows mark clone size as missing; the rest say once, few, many or name a class of expanded clone.

v_call: TRBV5-1; j_call: TRBJ2-7; clone_size: -; d_call: TRBD1; cdr3_length: 15; cdr3_aa: CASSTRQGAPYEQYF; cdr3_nt: TGCGCCAGCAGCACCCGACAGGGGGCACCCTACGAGCAGTACTTC
v_call: TRBV30; j_call: TRBJ1-6; clone_size: -; d_call: TRBD1; cdr3_length: 15; cdr3_aa: CAWSRRTGRNSPLHF; cdr3_nt: TGTGCCTGGAGTCGGCGGACAGGCAGGAATTCACCCCTCCACTTT
v_call: TRBV12-2; j_call: TRBJ2-3; clone_size: once; d_call: -; cdr3_length: 19; cdr3_aa: CASRLASLAAPPAADTQYF; cdr3_nt: TGTGCAAGTCGCTTAGCGAGTCTGGCGGCTCCACCGGCAGCAGATACGCAGTATTTT
v_call: TRBV9; j_call: TRBJ2-2; clone_size: -; d_call: -; cdr3_length: 15; cdr3_aa: CASSVAGANTGELFF; cdr3_nt: TGTGCCAGCAGCGTTGCAGGGGCCAACACCGGGGAGCTGTTTTTT
v_call: TRBV6-6; j_call: TRBJ1-1; clone_size: -; d_call: -; cdr3_length: 13; cdr3_aa: CASTAARDTEAFF; cdr3_nt: TGTGCCAGCACCGCGGCGCGGGACACTGAAGCTTTCTTT
v_call: TRBV10-3; j_call: TRBJ2-3; clone_size: -; d_call: TRBD2; cdr3_length: 12; cdr3_aa: CAIRGEGDTQYF; cdr3_nt: TGTGCCATCAGGGGGGAGGGGGATACGCAGTATTTT
v_call: TRBV7-3; j_call: TRBJ2-2; clone_size: -; d_call: -; cdr3_length: 13; cdr3_aa: CASSTSDGGELFF; cdr3_nt: TGTGCCAGCAGCACGTCGGATGGCGGGGAGCTGTTTTTT
v_call: TRBV2; j_call: TRBJ1-5; clone_size: few; d_call: -; cdr3_length: 15; cdr3_aa: CASRTETGVNQPQHF; cdr3_nt: TGTGCCAGCAGGACCGAGACAGGAGTAAATCAGCCCCAGCATTTT
v_call: TRBV2; j_call: TRBJ2-7; clone_size: once; d_call: TRBD1; cdr3_length: 15; cdr3_aa: CASSYTRGQGIEQYF; cdr3_nt: TGTGCCAGCAGTTACACGCGGGGACAGGGGATCGAGCAGTACTTC
v_call: TRBV10-2; j_call: TRBJ2-5; clone_size: -; d_call: -; cdr3_length: 14; cdr3_aa: CASSEWAGVETQYF; cdr3_nt: TGCGCCAGCAGTGAATGGGCCGGGGTAGAGACCCAGTACTTC
v_call: TRBV6-1; j_call: TRBJ1-5; clone_size: few; d_call: -; cdr3_length: 13; cdr3_aa: CASSEGLNQPQHF; cdr3_nt: TGTGCCAGCAGTGAGGGACTCAATCAGCCCCAGCATTTT
v_call: TRBV5-1; j_call: TRBJ1-1; clone_size: -; d_call: -; cdr3_length: 14; cdr3_aa: CASSLSGVDTEAFF; cdr3_nt: TGCGCCAGCAGCTTGTCCGGGGTGGACACTGAAGCTTTCTTT
v_call: TRBV5-1; j_call: TRBJ2-6; clone_size: -; d_call: -; cdr3_length: 18; cdr3_aa: CASRPSPFEGSGANVLTF; cdr3_nt: TGCGCCAGCAGGCCCTCCCCCTTCGAGGGGTCAGGGGCCAACGTCCTGACTTTC
v_call: TRBV19; j_call: TRBJ2-7; clone_size: -; d_call: -; cdr3_length: 19; cdr3_aa: CASSIRGGRKYSEIYEQYF; cdr3_nt: TGTGCCAGTAGTATAAGGGGGGGCAGAAAGTACTCGGAGATCTACGAGCAGTACTTC
v_call: TRBV5-4; j_call: TRBJ2-2; clone_size: -; d_call: -; cdr3_length: 12; cdr3_aa: CASSRETGELFF; cdr3_nt: TGTGCCAGCAGCCGGGAAACCGGGGAGCTGTTTTTT
v_call: TRBV6-6; j_call: TRBJ1-2; clone_size: -; d_call: -; cdr3_length: 14; cdr3_aa: CASSYSRTNYGYTF; cdr3_nt: TGTGCCAGCAGTTACTCGCGGACTAACTATGGCTACACCTTC
v_call: TRBV18; j_call: TRBJ2-3; clone_size: -; d_call: TRBD2; cdr3_length: 16; cdr3_aa: CASSPVLAGGRDTQYF; cdr3_nt: TGTGCCAGCTCACCCGTACTAGCGGGAGGGAGAGATACGCAGTATTTT
v_call: TRBV7-9; j_call: TRBJ1-6; clone_size: once; d_call: -; cdr3_length: 14; cdr3_aa: CASSLGGENSPLHF; cdr3_nt: TGTGCCAGCAGCTTAGGAGGGGAGAATTCACCCCTCCACTTT
v_call: TRBV10-3; j_call: TRBJ1-2; clone_size: -; d_call: TRBD1; cdr3_length: 12; cdr3_aa: CAISGTGGDYTF; cdr3_nt: TGTGCCATCAGTGGGACAGGGGGGGACTACACCTTC
v_call: TRBV5-6; j_call: TRBJ1-3; clone_size: -; d_call: -; cdr3_length: 14; cdr3_aa: CASSLYRSGNTIYF; cdr3_nt: TGTGCCAGCAGCTTGTACCGCTCTGGAAACACCATATATTTT
v_call: TRBV2; j_call: TRBJ1-2; clone_size: -; d_call: -; cdr3_length: 13; cdr3_aa: CASKLEAGYGYTF; cdr3_nt: TGTGCCAGCAAGTTAGAGGCTGGCTATGGCTACACCTTC
v_call: TRBV5-1; j_call: TRBJ2-3; clone_size: -; d_call: -; cdr3_length: 17; cdr3_aa: CASRRSLGGSSTDTQYF; cdr3_nt: TGCGCCAGCAGACGATCTCTCGGAGGATCTAGCACAGATACGCAGTATTTT
v_call: TRBV5-5; j_call: TRBJ2-3; clone_size: -; d_call: -; cdr3_length: 14; cdr3_aa: CASSLGQITDTQYF; cdr3_nt: TGTGCCAGCAGCTTGGGCCAGATCACAGATACGCAGTATTTT
v_call: TRBV7-9; j_call: TRBJ2-7; clone_size: -; d_call: -; cdr3_length: 13; cdr3_aa: CASSLVWSYEQYF; cdr3_nt: TGTGCCAGCAGCTTAGTGTGGTCCTACGAGCAGTACTTC
v_call: TRBV4-2; j_call: TRBJ2-1; clone_size: -; d_call: TRBD1; cdr3_length: 16; cdr3_aa: CASSPAPGQGGDEQFF; cdr3_nt: TGTGCCAGCAGTCCAGCCCCGGGACAGGGTGGCGATGAGCAGTTCTTC
v_call: TRBV4-1; j_call: TRBJ2-1; clone_size: -; d_call: TRBD2; cdr3_length: 16; cdr3_aa: CASSQASSGVYNEQFF; cdr3_nt: TGCGCCAGCAGCCAAGCTTCTAGCGGAGTTTACAATGAGCAGTTCTTC
v_call: TRBV5-6; j_call: TRBJ2-7; clone_size: once; d_call: -; cdr3_length: 16; cdr3_aa: CASSLGGSLWSYEQYF; cdr3_nt: TGTGCCAGCAGCTTGGGAGGGTCCCTCTGGTCCTACGAGCAGTACTTC
v_call: TRBV6-6; j_call: TRBJ2-7; clone_size: -; d_call: TRBD1; cdr3_length: 16; cdr3_aa: CASSYPDRAPLGEQYF; cdr3_nt: TGTGCCAGCAGTTACCCCGACAGGGCCCCTCTTGGGGAGCAGTACTTC
v_call: TRBV27; j_call: TRBJ1-2; clone_size: -; d_call: TRBD1; cdr3_length: 13; cdr3_aa: CASSSTGGYGYTF; cdr3_nt: TGTGCCAGCAGTTCGACAGGGGGCTATGGCTACACCTTC